This T cell receptor (beta chain) was captured by sequencing in a study of T-cell memory formation after mild COVID-19. From the 5' RACE reads, TCRdb called clonotypes with MiXCR, one entry per CDR3 protein. The table has about 420,000 distinct CDR3 sequences, 20% to 30% seen once; the top ten hold roughly 13%. Looked up from germline, CDR1 is SGHTA and CDR2 is FQGNSA. This CDR3 has 14 amino acids. V dropped 3 bases and J dropped 6; count of bases not matched to a gene: 8. This clonotype was counted a few times. The rearrangement uses TRBV7-2 and TRBJ2-7, with 7 bases identical to TRBD2. Sequenced material: PBMCs or a T cell subset sorted from them (not recorded which). This sequence originates from an adult woman who had mild COVID-19 (a few samples of this study predate the infection). Cell type and time point are not known. The CDR3 here is CASSLGGVKGEQYF. For the CDR3, the DNA is TGTGCCAGCAGCTTGGGGGGGGTTAAAGGCGAGCAGTACTTC.